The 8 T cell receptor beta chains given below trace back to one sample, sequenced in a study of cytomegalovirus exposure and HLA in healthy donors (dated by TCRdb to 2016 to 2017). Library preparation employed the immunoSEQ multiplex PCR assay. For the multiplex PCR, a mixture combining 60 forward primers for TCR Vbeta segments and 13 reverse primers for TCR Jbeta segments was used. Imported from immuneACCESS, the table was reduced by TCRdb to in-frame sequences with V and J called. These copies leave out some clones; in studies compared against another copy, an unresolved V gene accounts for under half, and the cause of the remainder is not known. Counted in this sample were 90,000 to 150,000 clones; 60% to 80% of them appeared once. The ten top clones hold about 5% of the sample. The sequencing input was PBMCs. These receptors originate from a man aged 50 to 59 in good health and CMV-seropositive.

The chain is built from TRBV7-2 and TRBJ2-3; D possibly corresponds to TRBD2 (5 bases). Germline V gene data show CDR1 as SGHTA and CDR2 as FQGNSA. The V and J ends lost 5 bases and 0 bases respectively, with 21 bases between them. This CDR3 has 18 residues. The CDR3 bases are TGTGCCAGCAGCCCCCGTTTGGACTTCCCTTCTAGCACAGATACGCAGTATTTT. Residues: CASSPRLDFPSSTDTQYF. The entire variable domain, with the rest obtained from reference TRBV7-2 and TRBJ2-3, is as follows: GAGVSQSPSNKVTEKGKDVELRCDPISGHTALYWYRQSLGQGLEFLIYFQGNSAPDKSGLPSDRFSAERTGGSVSTLTIQRTQQEDSAVYLCASSPRLDFPSSTDTQYFGPGTRLTVL.

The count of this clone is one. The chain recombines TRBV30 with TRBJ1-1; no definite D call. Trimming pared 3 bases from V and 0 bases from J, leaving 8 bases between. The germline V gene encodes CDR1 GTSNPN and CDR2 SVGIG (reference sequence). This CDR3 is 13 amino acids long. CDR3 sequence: CAWSLLMNTEAFF. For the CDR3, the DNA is TGTGCCTGGAGCCTATTAATGAACACTGAAGCTTTCTTT.

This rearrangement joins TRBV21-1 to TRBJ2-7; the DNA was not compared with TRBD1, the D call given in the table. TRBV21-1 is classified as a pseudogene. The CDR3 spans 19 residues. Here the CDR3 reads CASSNANGGQGARAYEQYF. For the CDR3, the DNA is TGTGCCAGCAGCAACGCCAATGGGGGCCAGGGGGCGCGCGCCTACGAGCAGTACTTC.

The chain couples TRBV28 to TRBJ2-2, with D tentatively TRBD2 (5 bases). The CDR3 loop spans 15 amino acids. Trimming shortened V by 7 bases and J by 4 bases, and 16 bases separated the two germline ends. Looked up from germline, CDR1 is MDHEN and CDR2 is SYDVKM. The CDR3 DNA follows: TGTGCCAGCACCTCCCCCGGGAAGTCCACCGGGGAGCTGTTTTTT. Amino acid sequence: CASTSPGKSTGELFF.

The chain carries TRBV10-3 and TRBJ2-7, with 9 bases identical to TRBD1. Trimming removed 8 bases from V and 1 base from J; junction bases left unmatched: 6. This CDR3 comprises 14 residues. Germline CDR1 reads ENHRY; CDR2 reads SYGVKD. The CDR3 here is CAISGTGNSYEQYF. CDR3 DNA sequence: TGTGCCATCTCAGGGACAGGGAATTCCTACGAGCAGTACTTC.

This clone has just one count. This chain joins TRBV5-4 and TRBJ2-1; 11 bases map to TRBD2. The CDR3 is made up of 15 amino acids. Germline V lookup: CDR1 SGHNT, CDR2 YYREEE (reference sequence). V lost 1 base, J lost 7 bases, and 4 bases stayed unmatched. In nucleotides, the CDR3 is TGTGCCAGCAGCTTGAGTAGCGGGAGGGAGAATGAGCAGTTCTTC. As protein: CASSLSSGRENEQFF.

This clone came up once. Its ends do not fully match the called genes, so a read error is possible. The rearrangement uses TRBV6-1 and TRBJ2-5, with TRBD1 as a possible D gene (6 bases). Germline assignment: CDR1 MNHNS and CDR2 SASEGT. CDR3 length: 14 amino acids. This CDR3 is CASSEESGQGTQYF. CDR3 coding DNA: TGTGCCAGCAGTGAAGAGTCGGGACAAGGGACCCAGTACTTC.

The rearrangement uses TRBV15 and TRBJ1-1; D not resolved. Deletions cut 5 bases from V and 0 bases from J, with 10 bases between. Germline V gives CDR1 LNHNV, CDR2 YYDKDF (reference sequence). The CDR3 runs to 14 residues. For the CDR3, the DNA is TGTGCCACCAGCGCAACCGGGGTGAACACTGAAGCTTTCTTT. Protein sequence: CATSATGVNTEAFF.